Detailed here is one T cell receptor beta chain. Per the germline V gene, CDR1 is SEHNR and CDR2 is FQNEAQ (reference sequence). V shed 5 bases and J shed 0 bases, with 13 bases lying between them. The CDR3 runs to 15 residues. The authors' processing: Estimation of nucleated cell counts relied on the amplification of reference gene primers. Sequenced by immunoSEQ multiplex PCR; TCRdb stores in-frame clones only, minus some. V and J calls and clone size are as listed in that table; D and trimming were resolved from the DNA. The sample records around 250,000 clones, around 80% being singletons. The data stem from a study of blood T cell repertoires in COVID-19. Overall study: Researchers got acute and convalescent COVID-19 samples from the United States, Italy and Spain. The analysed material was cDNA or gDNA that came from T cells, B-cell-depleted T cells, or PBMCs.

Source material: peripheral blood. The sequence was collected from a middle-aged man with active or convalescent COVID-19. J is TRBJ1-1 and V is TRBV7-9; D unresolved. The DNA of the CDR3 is TGTGCCAGCAGCCCAGGAGGCGGGGTGAACACTGAAGCTTTCTTT. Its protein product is CASSPGGGVNTEAFF. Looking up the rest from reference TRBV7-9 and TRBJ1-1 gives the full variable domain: DTGVSQNPRHKITKRGQNVTFRCDPISEHNRLYWYRQTLGQGPEFLTYFQNEAQLEKSRLLSDRFSAERPKGSFSTLEIQRTEQGDSAMYLCASSPGGGVNTEAFFGQGTRLTVV.